The T cell receptor beta chain described here comes from a study of OX40 agonist ivuxolimab in advanced cancers. Repertoires were generated with immunoSEQ multiplex PCR, while TCRdb's copy carries only in-frame clones and drops some. The sample includes 55,000 to 85,000 clones, about 90% of them seen just once. This receptor was obtained from an adult with an advanced solid tumor such as melanoma, head and neck, liver or kidney cancer. The specimen was CD4+ or CD8+ T cells sorted from blood, collected in a trial of the OX40 agonist ivuxolimab.

DNA for the CDR3: TGTGCCAGCAGTTACAGGGGGACATCGAACACTGAAGCTTTCTTT. It specifies CASSYRGTSNTEAFF. This chain connects TRBV6-5 to TRBJ1-1, with a possible D match to TRBD1 (6 bases). The CDR3 totals 15 residues. Germline lookup yields CDR1 MNHEY and CDR2 SVGAGI. V lost 2 bases and J lost 1, with 11 bases in between.